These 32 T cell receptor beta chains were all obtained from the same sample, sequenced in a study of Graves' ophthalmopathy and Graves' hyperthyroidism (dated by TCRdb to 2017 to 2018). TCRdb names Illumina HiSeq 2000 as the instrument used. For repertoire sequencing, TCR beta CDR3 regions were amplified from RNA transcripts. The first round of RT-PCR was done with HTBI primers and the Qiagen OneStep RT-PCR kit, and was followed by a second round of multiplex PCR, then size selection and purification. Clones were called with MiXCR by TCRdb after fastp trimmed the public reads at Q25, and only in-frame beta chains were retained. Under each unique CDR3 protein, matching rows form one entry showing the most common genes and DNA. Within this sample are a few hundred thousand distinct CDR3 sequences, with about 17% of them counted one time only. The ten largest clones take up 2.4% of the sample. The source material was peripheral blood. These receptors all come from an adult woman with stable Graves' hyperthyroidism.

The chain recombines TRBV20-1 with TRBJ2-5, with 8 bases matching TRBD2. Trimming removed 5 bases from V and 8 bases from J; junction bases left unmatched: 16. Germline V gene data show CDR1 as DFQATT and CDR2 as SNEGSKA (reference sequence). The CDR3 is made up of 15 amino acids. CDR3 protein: CSAQPLAGSGETQYF. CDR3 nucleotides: TGCAGTGCTCAACCTTTAGCGGGGAGTGGCGAAACCCAGTACTTC.

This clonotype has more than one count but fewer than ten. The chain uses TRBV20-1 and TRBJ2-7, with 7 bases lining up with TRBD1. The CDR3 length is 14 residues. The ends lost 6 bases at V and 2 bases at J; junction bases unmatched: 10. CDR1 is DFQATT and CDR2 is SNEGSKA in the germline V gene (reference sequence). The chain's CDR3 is CSARGTAGAYEQYF. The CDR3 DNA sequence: TGCAGTGCCCGAGGGACAGCAGGGGCCTACGAGCAGTACTTC.

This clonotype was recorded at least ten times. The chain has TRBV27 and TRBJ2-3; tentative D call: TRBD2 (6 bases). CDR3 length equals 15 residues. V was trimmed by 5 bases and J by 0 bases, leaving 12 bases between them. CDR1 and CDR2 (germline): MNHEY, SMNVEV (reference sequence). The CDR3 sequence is CASSPTDYSTDTQYF. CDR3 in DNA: TGTGCCAGCAGTCCCACGGACTACAGCACAGATACGCAGTATTTT.

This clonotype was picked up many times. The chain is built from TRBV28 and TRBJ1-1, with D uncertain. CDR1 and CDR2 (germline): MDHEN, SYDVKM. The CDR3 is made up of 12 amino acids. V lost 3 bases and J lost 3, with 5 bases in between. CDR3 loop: CASSFDHTEAFF. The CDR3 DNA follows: TGTGCCAGCAGTTTCGACCACACTGAAGCTTTCTTT.

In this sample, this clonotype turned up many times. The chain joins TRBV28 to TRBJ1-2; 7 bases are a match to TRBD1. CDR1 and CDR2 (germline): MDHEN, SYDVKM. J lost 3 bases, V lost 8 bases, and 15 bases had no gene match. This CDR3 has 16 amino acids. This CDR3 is CASSPTGNPRDYGYTF. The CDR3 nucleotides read TGTGCCAGCTCGCCGACAGGGAACCCACGGGACTATGGCTACACCTTC.

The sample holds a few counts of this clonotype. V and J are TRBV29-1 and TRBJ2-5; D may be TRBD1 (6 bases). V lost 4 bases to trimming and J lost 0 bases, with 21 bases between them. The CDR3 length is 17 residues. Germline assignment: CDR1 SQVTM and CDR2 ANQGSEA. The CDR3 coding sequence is TGCAGCGTTGTGCTTGGTCACAGGGCAATGTACCAAGAGACCCAGTACTTC. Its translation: CSVVLGHRAMYQETQYF.

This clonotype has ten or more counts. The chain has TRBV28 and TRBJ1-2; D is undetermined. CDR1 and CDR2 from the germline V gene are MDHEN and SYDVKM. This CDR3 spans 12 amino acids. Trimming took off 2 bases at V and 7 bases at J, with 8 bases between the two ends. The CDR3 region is CASSLAPPGYTF. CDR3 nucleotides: TGTGCCAGCAGTTTAGCCCCCCCTGGCTACACCTTC.

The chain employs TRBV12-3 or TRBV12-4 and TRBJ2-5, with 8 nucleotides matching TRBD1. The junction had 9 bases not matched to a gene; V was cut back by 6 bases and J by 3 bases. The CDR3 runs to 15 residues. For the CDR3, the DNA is TGTGCCAGCAGATCAGGGACAGGACGTAAAGAGACCCAGTACTTC. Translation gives CASRSGTGRKETQYF.

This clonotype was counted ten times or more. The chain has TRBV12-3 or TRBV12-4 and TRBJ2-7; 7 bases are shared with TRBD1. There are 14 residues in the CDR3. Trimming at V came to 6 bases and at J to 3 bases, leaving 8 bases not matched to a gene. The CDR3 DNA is TGTGCCAGCAGCCCCCTTCAGGGGGTCTACGAGCAGTACTTC. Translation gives CASSPLQGVYEQYF.

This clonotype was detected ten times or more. CDR3 loop: CAISEPGEQYF. For the CDR3, the DNA is TGTGCCATCAGCGAACCAGGCGAGCAGTACTTC. The chain couples TRBV10-3 to TRBJ2-7; no firm D call. V lost 6 bases and J 6 bases, leaving 9 bases between the germline ends. Germline V gives CDR1 ENHRY, CDR2 SYGVKD. The CDR3 sequence is 11 residues long.

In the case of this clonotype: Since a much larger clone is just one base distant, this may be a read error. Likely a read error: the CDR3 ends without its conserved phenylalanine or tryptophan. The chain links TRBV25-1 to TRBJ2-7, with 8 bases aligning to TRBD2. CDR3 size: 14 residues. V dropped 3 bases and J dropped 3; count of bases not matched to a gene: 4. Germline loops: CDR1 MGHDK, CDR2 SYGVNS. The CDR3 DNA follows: TGTGCCAGCAGTGACAGTAGCGGGGACTACGAGCAGTACTAC. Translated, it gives CASSDSSGDYEQYY.

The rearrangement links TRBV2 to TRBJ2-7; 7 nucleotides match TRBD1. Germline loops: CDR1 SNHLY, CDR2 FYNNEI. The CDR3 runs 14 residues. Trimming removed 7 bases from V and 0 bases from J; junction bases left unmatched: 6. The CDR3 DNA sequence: TGTGCCAGCAACCAGGGGGTGTACTCCTACGAGCAGTACTTC. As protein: CASNQGVYSYEQYF.

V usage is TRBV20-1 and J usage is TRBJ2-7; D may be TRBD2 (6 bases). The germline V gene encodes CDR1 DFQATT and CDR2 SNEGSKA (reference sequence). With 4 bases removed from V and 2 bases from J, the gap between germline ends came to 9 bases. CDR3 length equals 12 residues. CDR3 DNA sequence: TGCAGTGCTACCCCGGGGGCCTACGAGCAGTACTTC. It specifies CSATPGAYEQYF.

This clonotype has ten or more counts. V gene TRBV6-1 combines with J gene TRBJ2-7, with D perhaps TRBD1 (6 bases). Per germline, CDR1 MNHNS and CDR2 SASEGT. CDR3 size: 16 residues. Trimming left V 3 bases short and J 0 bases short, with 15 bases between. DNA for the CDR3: TGTGCCAGCAGTGAGACGGGACACCTTCCCTCCTACGAGCAGTACTTC. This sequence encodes CASSETGHLPSYEQYF.

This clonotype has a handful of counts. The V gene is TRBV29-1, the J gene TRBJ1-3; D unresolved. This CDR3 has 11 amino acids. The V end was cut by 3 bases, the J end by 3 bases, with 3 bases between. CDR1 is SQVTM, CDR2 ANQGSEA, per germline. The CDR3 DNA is TGCAGCGTTGAGTTTGGAAACACCATATATTTT. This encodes CSVEFGNTIYF. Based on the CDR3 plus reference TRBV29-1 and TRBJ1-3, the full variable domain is SAVISQKPSRDICQRGTSLTIQCQVDSQVTMMFWYRQQPGQSLTLIATANQGSEATYESGFVIDKFPISRPNLTFSTLTVSNMSPEDSSIYLCSVEFGNTIYFGEGSWLTVV.

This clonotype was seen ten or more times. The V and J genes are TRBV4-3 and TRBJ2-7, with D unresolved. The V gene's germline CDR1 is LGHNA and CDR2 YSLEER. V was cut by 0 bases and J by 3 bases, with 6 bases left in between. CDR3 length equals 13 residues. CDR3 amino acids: CASSQDKGYEQYF. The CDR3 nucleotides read TGCGCCAGCAGCCAAGATAAGGGCTACGAGCAGTACTTC.

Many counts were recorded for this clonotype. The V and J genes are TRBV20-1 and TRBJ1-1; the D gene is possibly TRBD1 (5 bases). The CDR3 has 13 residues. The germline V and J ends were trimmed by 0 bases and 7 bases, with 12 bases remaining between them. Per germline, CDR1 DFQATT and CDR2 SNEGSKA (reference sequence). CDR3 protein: CSARDWGGFEAFF. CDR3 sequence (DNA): TGCAGTGCTAGAGATTGGGGCGGCTTTGAAGCTTTCTTT.

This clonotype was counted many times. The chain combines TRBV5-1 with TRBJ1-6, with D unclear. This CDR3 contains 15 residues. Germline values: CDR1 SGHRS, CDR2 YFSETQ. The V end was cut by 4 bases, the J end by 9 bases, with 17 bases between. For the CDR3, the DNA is TGCGCCAGCAGCCCCTGGACCCGAACCACTTCACCCCTCCACTTT. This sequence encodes CASSPWTRTTSPLHF.

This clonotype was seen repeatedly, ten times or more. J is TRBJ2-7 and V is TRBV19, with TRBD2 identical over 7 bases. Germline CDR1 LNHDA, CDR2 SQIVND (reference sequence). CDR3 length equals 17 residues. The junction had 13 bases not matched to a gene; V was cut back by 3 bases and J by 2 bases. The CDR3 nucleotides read TGTGCCAGTAGTATGGCGATGGGAGCGGGACTAACCTACGAGCAGTACTTC. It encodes CASSMAMGAGLTYEQYF.

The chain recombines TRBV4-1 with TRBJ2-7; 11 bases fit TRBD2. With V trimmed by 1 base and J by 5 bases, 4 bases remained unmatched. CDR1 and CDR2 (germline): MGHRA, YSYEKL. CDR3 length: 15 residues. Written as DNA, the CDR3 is TGCGCCAGCAGCCAAGTCATACTAGCGGGAGACGAGCAGTACTTC. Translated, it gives CASSQVILAGDEQYF.

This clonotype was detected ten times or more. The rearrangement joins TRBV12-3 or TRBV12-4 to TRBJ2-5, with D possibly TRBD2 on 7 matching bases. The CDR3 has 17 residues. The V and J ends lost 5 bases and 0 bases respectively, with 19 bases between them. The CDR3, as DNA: TGTGCCAGCAGTAAAGGGGGGGGACTTCCTTACCAAGAGACCCAGTACTTC. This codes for CASSKGGGLPYQETQYF.

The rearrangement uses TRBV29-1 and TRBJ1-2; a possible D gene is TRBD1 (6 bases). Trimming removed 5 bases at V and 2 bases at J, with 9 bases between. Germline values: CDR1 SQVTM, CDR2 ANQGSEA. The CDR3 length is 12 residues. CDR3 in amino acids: CSVRTANYGYTF. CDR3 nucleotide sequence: TGCAGCGTTAGGACAGCAAACTATGGCTACACCTTC.

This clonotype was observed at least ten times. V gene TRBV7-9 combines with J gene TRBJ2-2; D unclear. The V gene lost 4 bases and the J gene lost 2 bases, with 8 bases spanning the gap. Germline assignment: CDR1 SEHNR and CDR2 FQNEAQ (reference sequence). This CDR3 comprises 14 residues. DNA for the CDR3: TGTGCCAGCAGCTACCAGACAAACACCGGGGAGCTGTTTTTT. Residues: CASSYQTNTGELFF. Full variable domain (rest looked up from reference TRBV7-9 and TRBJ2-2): DTGVSQNPRHKITKRGQNVTFRCDPISEHNRLYWYRQTLGQGPEFLTYFQNEAQLEKSRLLSDRFSAERPKGSFSTLEIQRTEQGDSAMYLCASSYQTNTGELFFGEGSRLTVL.

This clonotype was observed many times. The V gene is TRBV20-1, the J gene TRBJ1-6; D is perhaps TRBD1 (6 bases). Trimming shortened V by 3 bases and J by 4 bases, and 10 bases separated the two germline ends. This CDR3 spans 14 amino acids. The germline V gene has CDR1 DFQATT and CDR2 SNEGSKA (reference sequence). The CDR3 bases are TGCAGTGCTAGCGGGCAGGGGTATAATTCACCCCTCCACTTT. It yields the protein CSASGQGYNSPLHF.

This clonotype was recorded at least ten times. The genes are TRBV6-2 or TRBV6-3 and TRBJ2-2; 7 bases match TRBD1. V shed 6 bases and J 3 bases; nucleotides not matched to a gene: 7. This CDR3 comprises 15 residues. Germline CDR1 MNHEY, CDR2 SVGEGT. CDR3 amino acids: CASRDRDIDTGELFF. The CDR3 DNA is TGTGCCAGCAGAGACAGGGACATCGACACCGGGGAGCTGTTTTTT.

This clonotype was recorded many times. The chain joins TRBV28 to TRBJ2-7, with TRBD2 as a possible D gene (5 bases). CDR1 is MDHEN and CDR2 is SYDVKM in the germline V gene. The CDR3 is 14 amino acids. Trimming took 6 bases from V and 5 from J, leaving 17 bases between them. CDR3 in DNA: TGTGCCAGCAGAACCAAGCGGTCGCTCCACGAGCAGTACTTC. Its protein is CASRTKRSLHEQYF.

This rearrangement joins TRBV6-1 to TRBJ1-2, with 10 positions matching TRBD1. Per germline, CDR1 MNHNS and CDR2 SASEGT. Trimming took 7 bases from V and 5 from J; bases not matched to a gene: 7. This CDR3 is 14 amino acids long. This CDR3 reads CASIPRTGGYGYTF. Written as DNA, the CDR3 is TGTGCCAGCATTCCAAGGACAGGGGGATATGGCTACACCTTC.

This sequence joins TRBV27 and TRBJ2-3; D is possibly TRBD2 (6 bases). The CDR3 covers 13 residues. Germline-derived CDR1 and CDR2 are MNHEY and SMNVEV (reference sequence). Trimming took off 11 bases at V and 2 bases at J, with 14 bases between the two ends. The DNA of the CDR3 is TGTGCCGCCCGGGCGGGGAACACAGATACGCAGTATTTT. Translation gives CAARAGNTDTQYF.

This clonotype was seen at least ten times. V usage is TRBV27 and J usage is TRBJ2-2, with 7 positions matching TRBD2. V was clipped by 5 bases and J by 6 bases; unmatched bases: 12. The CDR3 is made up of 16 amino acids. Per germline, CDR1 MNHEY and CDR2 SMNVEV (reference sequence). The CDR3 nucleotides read TGTGCCAGCAGTCCTCGGCGGGGGTCTTTTTCCGGGGAGCTGTTTTTT. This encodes CASSPRRGSFSGELFF.

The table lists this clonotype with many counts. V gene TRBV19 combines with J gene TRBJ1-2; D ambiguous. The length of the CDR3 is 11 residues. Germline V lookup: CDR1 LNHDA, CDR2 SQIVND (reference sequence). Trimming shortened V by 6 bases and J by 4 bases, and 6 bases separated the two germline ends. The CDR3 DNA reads TGTGCCAGTAGCTTACGCTATGGCTACACCTTC. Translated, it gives CASSLRYGYTF.

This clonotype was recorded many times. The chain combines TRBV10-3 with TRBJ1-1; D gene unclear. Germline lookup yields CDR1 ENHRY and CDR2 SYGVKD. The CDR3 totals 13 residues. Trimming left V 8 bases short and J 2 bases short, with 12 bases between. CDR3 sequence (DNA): TGTGCCATCGGACCGACCCAAAACACTGAAGCTTTCTTT. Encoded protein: CAIGPTQNTEAFF.

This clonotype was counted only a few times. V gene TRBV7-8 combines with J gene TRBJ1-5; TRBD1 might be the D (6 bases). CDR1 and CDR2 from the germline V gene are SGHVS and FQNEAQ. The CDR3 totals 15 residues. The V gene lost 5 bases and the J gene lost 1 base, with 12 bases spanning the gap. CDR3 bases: TGTGCCAGCAGCCCCGGGAGGGGGAGCAATCAGCCCCAGCATTTT. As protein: CASSPGRGSNQPQHF.